The sequence of this T cell receptor (beta chain) was determined in a study of blood T cell repertoires in COVID-19. For the study at large: Some COVID-19 samples were acute and others convalescent; all came from the United States, Italy and Spain. PBMCs, B-cell-depleted T cells, or T cells provided the cDNA or gDNA that made up the material.

This CDR3 comprises 16 residues. V gave up 1 base and J gave up 4 bases, with 16 bases separating them. Germline loops: CDR1 SGDLS, CDR2 YYNGEE. In the original workflow: How many nucleated cells were present was estimated from reference gene primer amplification. Sequencing was performed with immunoSEQ multiplex PCR; in TCRdb, only in-frame clones are kept and a portion is missing. Clone size and V and J calls were adopted from that table, with D and trimming inferred from the DNA. The table has a few hundred thousand clones, 80% to 90% seen once. The genes are TRBV9 and TRBJ2-3; tentatively, D is TRBD2 (6 bases). This TCR was recovered from a woman aged 45-60 years who had recovered from COVID-19. The sequenced sample was peripheral blood. The CDR3 sequence: CASSVSLAIGADTQYF. The CDR3 DNA follows: TGTGCCAGCAGCGTATCACTAGCAATCGGGGCAGATACGCAGTATTTT.